Detailed here is one T cell receptor (beta chain). Each CDR3 protein is one row after TCRdb ran MiXCR on the RT-PCR reads. The table lists more than 600,000 distinct CDR3 sequences, 14% of them singletons. Losses at the gene ends were 1 base for V and 5 bases for J; bases not matched to a gene: 8. Germline values: CDR1 LGHNA, CDR2 YSLEER. This CDR3 has 16 amino acids. Sequencing was performed on memory CD4+ T cells from blood. The sequence was collected from a female donor in good health, serving as a healthy control. The V and J genes are TRBV4-3 and TRBJ2-3; TRBD2 matches 8 bases. Here the CDR3 reads CASSQGLAGRGDTQYF. Written as DNA, the CDR3 is TGCGCCAGCAGCCAAGGGTTAGCGGGGAGGGGAGATACGCAGTATTTT.